One and the same sample provided the 8 T cell receptor beta chains below, sequenced in a study of T-cell reconstitution after alpha-beta-depleted transplantation in children. TCRbeta library construction was performed incorporating unique molecular identifiers. MiXCR, applied by TCRdb to the PCR reads, yields one record per CDR3 protein. The sample includes hundreds of thousands of distinct CDR3 sequences, approximately 17% seen only once; the top ten take approximately 1%. The sequencing used PBMCs from the stem cell graft donor, collected from the stem cell graft. These receptors originate from a human donor who donated a stem cell graft to a child with acute myeloid leukemia.

The chain recombines TRBV12-3 or TRBV12-4 with TRBJ2-3; 8 bases agree with TRBD1. Losses at the gene ends were 7 bases for V and 4 bases for J; bases not matched to a gene: 10. The CDR3 spans 15 residues. This CDR3 reads CASILTRGRSDTQYF. CDR3 nucleotides: TGTGCCAGCATCCTAACCAGGGGGCGGTCAGATACGCAGTATTTT.

This clonotype was counted once. The gene calls are TRBV7-2 and TRBJ1-2; D uncertain. V lost 0 bases and J 7 bases, leaving 12 bases between the germline ends. This CDR3 is 14 amino acids long. Germline V gene data show CDR1 as SGHTA and CDR2 as FQGNSA. The CDR3 nucleotides read TGTGCCAGCAGCTTAGCCTCGGAACCCAGTGGCTACACCTTC. It codes for CASSLASEPSGYTF.

This clonotype was counted ten times or more. The chain joins TRBV12-3 or TRBV12-4 to TRBJ2-4, with 7 bases lining up with TRBD2. J gave up 6 bases and V 5 bases, and 7 bases lay outside the gene matches. The CDR3 consists of 14 residues. CDR3 nucleotides: TGTGCCAGCAGTCAAGGACTAGTAGGAAACATTCAGTACTTC. Residues: CASSQGLVGNIQYF.

J is TRBJ1-1 and V is TRBV7-9; D uncertain. The germline CDR1 and CDR2 sequences are SEHNR and FQNEAQ (reference sequence). The CDR3 is made up of 15 amino acids. V was cut by 6 bases and J by 5 bases, with 19 bases left in between. The CDR3 sequence: CASRSPYRLGTEAFF. CDR3 DNA sequence: TGTGCCAGCAGATCACCTTATCGACTGGGTACTGAAGCTTTCTTT.

This clonotype turned up a few times. The CDR3 bases are TGTGCCAGCACCCTGGCATCCCATAATTCACCCCTCCACTTT. It codes for CASTLASHNSPLHF. The chain has TRBV12-3 or TRBV12-4 and TRBJ1-6; no clear D. This CDR3 spans 14 amino acids. Trimming shortened V by 7 bases and J by 5 bases, and 12 bases separated the two germline ends.

The V call is TRBV6-1, the J call TRBJ2-3; 7 bases map to TRBD1. The CDR3 runs 15 residues. The germline V gene has CDR1 MNHNS and CDR2 SASEGT. The J segment lost 3 bases and the V segment lost 7 bases, leaving 10 bases of the junction unmatched. The CDR3 here is CASTRTGDVTDTQYF. The CDR3 DNA reads TGTGCCAGCACCCGAACAGGGGACGTTACAGATACGCAGTATTTT.

The table lists this clonotype with many counts. J is TRBJ1-3 and V is TRBV9; D may be TRBD1 (6 bases). The CDR3 runs 14 residues. CDR1 and CDR2 from the germline V gene are SGDLS and YYNGEE. V was pared by 4 bases and J by 2 bases, with 10 bases between. DNA of the CDR3: TGTGCCAGCAGCTCACAGGGTCCTGGAAACACCATATATTTT. It encodes CASSSQGPGNTIYF.

This clonotype has more than one count but fewer than ten. J is TRBJ2-1 and V is TRBV7-2, with D perhaps matching TRBD1 or TRBD2 (5 bases each). Trimming cost V 3 bases and J 9 bases, with 12 bases left between them. This CDR3 spans 13 amino acids. Germline V lookup: CDR1 SGHTA, CDR2 FQGNSA. CDR3 residues: CASSFGTESEQFF. The CDR3 region has the DNA TGTGCCAGCAGCTTCGGGACGGAGAGTGAGCAGTTCTTC.